This T cell receptor beta chain stems from a study of blood T cell repertoires in COVID-19. Overall study context: Donors in the United States, Italy and Spain gave samples during acute or convalescent COVID-19.

J was trimmed by 8 bases and V by 4 bases; bases with no gene match: 10. Germline CDR1 reads MNHEY; CDR2 reads SMNVEV (reference sequence). This CDR3 is built from 16 residues. Original processing methods: Estimated nucleated cell counts came from reference gene primer amplification. Assay used: immunoSEQ multiplex PCR; TCRdb lists only in-frame clones, some missing. D and trimming come from the DNA, and the V and J calls and clone size come from that table. The sample contains more than 90,000 clones, about 74% of which appear only once. The chain has TRBV27 and TRBJ2-1; 11 bases align to TRBD2. The source is a man between 65 and 85 years old with acute or convalescent COVID-19. The sequenced sample consisted of peripheral blood. CDR3 sequence (DNA): TGTGCCAGCAGTTCCGGGACTAGCGGTCTCGAGGATGAGCAGTTCTTC. Residues: CASSSGTSGLEDEQFF.